This T cell receptor beta chain was sequenced for a study of T cells in Graves' hyperthyroidism and ophthalmopathy. Amplification of TCR beta CDR3 regions was performed using RNA transcripts as template. During a first-round RT-PCR of the TCR CDR3, the HTBI primer set was used. Each CDR3 protein gets one entry after TCRdb re-called the multiplex PCR reads with MiXCR. The table includes around 280,000 distinct CDR3 sequences, approximately 13% detected once. This clonotype was found many times. Stable hyperthyroidism: no ophthalmopathy progression over 18 months of follow-up. Uncontrolled infection, other autoimmune disease, pregnancy or lactation excluded patients. V lost 1 base and J 8 bases, leaving 15 bases between the germline ends. The CDR3 is 15 amino acids. Germline loops: CDR1 DFQATT, CDR2 SNEGSKA (reference sequence).

Material for sequencing was blood. The rearrangement links TRBV20-1 to TRBJ1-6, with D possibly matching TRBD1 (6 bases). This receptor was identified in a middle-aged woman with Graves' hyperthyroidism. CDR3 nucleotide sequence: TGCAGTGCTAGAGGTACTCGGACAGAGCATTCACCCCTCCACTTT. Translation: CSARGTRTEHSPLHF.